These T cell receptor beta chains were read from a single sample in a study of CD8+ T cells in alopecia areata. Assay: immunoSEQ multiplex PCR; the TCRdb copy retains only in-frame clones and omits some. The table shows around 180,000 clones, with under 80% occurring only once. This specimen was CD4+ T cells sorted from blood, taken between weeks 49 and 50, from a patient treated with tofacitinib. These receptors came from a human donor with alopecia areata. Each CDR3 is given with its conserved first and last residue.

v_call	j_call	cdr3_aa
TRBV6-5	TRBJ2-3	CASSYMGASTDTQYF
TRBV2	TRBJ1-4	CASIPFTGINEKLFF
TRBV13	TRBJ1-4	CASSLSGTVGEQKLFF
TRBV30	TRBJ2-3	CACNRGRTDTQYF
TRBV5-6	TRBJ1-2	CASSLARGEGGYTF
TRBV7-2	TRBJ2-3	CASSLVKVPDTQYF
TRBV11-1	TRBJ1-1	CASSSGGMMDTEAFF
TRBV19	TRBJ1-5	CASTSRTGNQPQHF
TRBV25-1	TRBJ1-2	CASSEYSPPRGVGYTF
TRBV30	TRBJ1-1	CAWSRAGDTEAFF
TRBV29-1	TRBJ2-7	CSVADGYEQYF
TRBV7-2	TRBJ2-7	CASSFSTGASREQYF
TRBV29-1	TRBJ1-1	CSGRTGEFEAFF
TRBV29-1	TRBJ1-1	CSVGTRLNTEAFF
TRBV6-6	TRBJ2-7	CASSSGLGSYEQYF
TRBV7-2	TRBJ2-3	CASSIYGSGRFTDTQYF
TRBV5-1	TRBJ2-3	CASSLARDFTDTQYF
TRBV10-2	TRBJ1-1	CASTGQDVAEAFF